A selection of T cell receptor beta chains follows, all from one sample in a study of control samples from healthy donors and cancer patients. Generated by immunoSEQ multiplex PCR, the TCRdb table keeps only in-frame clones and is missing some. The data hold under 150,000 clones, with 75% to 90% observed a single time. The sequencing input was PBMCs. The receptors shown here come from a woman between 45 and 65 years old with colorectal cancer. Both conserved end residues are part of each CDR3. A D gene is named only where the DNA matches it firmly. Only part of the rows carry a size: once, few, many, or a class if the clone is expanded.

TRBV29-1	NA	TRBJ1-1	TRBD1	13	CSVLQGRYTEAFF	TGCAGCGTCCTACAGGGGAGGTACACTGAAGCTTTCTTT
TRBV5-1	NA	TRBJ2-3	NA	17	CASSSPWGGTYTDTQYF	TGCGCCAGCAGCTCGCCTTGGGGCGGAACCTACACAGATACGCAGTATTTT
TRBV5-1	once	TRBJ2-3	NA	16	CASSLVAGYSTDTQYF	TGCGCCAGCAGCTTGGTCGCGGGTTATAGCACAGATACGCAGTATTTT
TRBV11-2	NA	TRBJ2-7	NA	15	CASSLVQGRANEQYF	TGTGCCAGCAGCTTAGTCCAGGGTCGGGCAAACGAGCAGTACTTC
TRBV6-1	NA	TRBJ1-5	NA	14	CASSEAQGHQPQHF	TGTGCCAGCAGTGAAGCACAGGGTCATCAGCCCCAGCATTTT
TRBV5-1	few	TRBJ2-5	TRBD1	14	CASRQTGGQETQYF	TGCGCCAGCAGACAGACAGGGGGCCAAGAGACCCAGTACTTC
TRBV12-3/TRBV12-4	NA	TRBJ2-3	NA	13	CASSGTVVDTQYF	TGTGCCAGCAGTGGGACGGTTGTCGATACGCAGTATTTT
TRBV6-1	once	TRBJ1-5	TRBD1	15	CASSEELQGVQPQHF	TGTGCCAGCAGTGAAGAGCTACAGGGGGTTCAGCCCCAGCATTTT
TRBV24-1	NA	TRBJ2-3	TRBD1	17	CATSDPTGTGGTDTQYF	TGTGCCACCAGTGATCCGACCGGGACAGGGGGAACCGATACGCAGTATTTT
TRBV5-1	NA	TRBJ1-1	TRBD1	15	CASTRGQLDDTEAFF	TGCGCCAGCACCAGGGGGCAGTTGGATGACACTGAAGCTTTCTTT
TRBV27	NA	TRBJ1-5	NA	16	CASSLGGGIRNQPQHF	TGTGCCAGCAGTTTAGGTGGGGGCATTCGCAATCAGCCCCAGCATTTT
TRBV30	NA	TRBJ2-1	NA	14	CAWSQRSSYNEQFF	TGTGCCTGGAGTCAGCGGAGCTCCTACAATGAGCAGTTCTTC
TRBV7-9	NA	TRBJ1-4	TRBD1	15	CASSLPGQGDEKLFF	TGTGCCAGCAGCTTACCGGGACAGGGGGATGAAAAACTGTTTTTT
TRBV5-8	NA	TRBJ1-2	NA	13	CASSLLRGDGYTF	TGTGCCAGCAGCTTGCTCAGGGGTGATGGCTACACCTTC
TRBV2	once	TRBJ1-1	NA	17	CASSGGLESGWDTEAFF	TGTGCCAGCAGCGGGGGGCTTGAGTCGGGATGGGACACTGAAGCTTTCTTT
TRBV19	few	TRBJ1-2	TRBD1	13	CASSPGTGIGYTF	TGTGCCAGTAGCCCCGGGACAGGTATTGGCTACACCTTC
TRBV6-1	NA	TRBJ2-5	TRBD2	18	CASSEALRASGSQETQYF	TGTGCCAGCAGTGAAGCGCTCAGGGCTAGCGGTAGCCAAGAGACCCAGTACTTC
TRBV6-1	NA	TRBJ1-2	NA	15	CASSEAVSGNYGYTF	TGTGCCAGCAGTGAAGCTGTTTCCGGAAACTATGGCTACACCTTC
TRBV11-2	NA	TRBJ1-3	NA	15	CASSPPGSSGNTIYF	TGTGCCAGCAGCCCTCCCGGAAGCTCTGGAAACACCATATATTTT
TRBV6-5	few	TRBJ2-1	TRBD2	15	CASSWTSGIYNEQFF	TGTGCCAGCAGTTGGACTAGCGGGATCTACAATGAGCAGTTCTTC
TRBV7-2	NA	TRBJ2-1	NA	11	CASSLTTEQFF	TGTGCCAGCAGCCTGACCACCGAGCAGTTCTTC
TRBV5-1	once	TRBJ2-1	NA	16	CASSLSSSRSYNEQFF	TGCGCCAGCAGCTTGAGCTCAAGCCGCTCCTACAATGAGCAGTTCTTC
TRBV3-1/TRBV3-2	many	TRBJ2-2	NA	15	CASSQGTQYTGELFF	TGTGCCAGCAGCCAAGGCACCCAGTACACCGGGGAGCTGTTTTTT
TRBV27	NA	TRBJ1-4	NA	16	CASSLYPPSEEEKLFF	TGTGCCAGCAGTTTATACCCCCCCAGCGAGGAGGAAAAACTGTTTTTT
TRBV5-6	NA	TRBJ2-1	NA	13	CASSLFGLSEQFF	TGTGCCAGCAGCTTATTCGGCTTGAGTGAGCAGTTCTTC
TRBV5-1	NA	TRBJ1-1	NA	13	CASSWDANTEAFF	TGCGCCAGCAGCTGGGACGCGAACACTGAAGCTTTCTTT
TRBV10-2	NA	TRBJ1-5	TRBD1	15	CASSESGDRGQPQHF	TGCGCCAGCAGTGAGTCGGGGGACAGGGGGCAGCCCCAGCATTTT
TRBV7-3	once	TRBJ1-1	NA	13	CASSLTGRTEAFF	TGTGCCAGCAGCTTAACGGGGAGGACTGAAGCTTTCTTT
TRBV18	NA	TRBJ1-2	TRBD1	14	CASSQSGQGYGYTF	TGTGCCAGCTCGCAATCGGGACAGGGCTATGGCTACACCTTC
TRBV28	NA	TRBJ2-6	NA	16	CASSFLRETGANVLTF	TGTGCCAGCAGTTTCTTAAGGGAGACTGGGGCCAACGTCCTGACTTTC
TRBV6-1	NA	TRBJ1-4	NA	14	CASSEPSGGGKLFF	TGTGCCAGCAGTGAGCCTTCGGGAGGGGGAAAACTGTTTTTT
TRBV7-2	NA	TRBJ1-2	NA	14	CASSLGAEDYGYTF	TGTGCCAGCAGCTTAGGGGCGGAGGACTATGGCTACACCTTC
TRBV19	NA	TRBJ1-5	NA	16	CASSIYGGPANQPQHF	TGTGCCAGTAGTATATATGGGGGACCCGCGAATCAGCCCCAGCATTTT
TRBV19	NA	TRBJ1-4	TRBD1	16	CASNQNGGQNNEKLFF	TGTGCCAGTAACCAAAATGGGGGACAGAATAATGAAAAACTGTTTTTT
TRBV6-5	NA	TRBJ1-2	NA	15	CASSYSSPGHYGYTF	TGTGCCAGCAGTTACTCTTCCCCCGGCCACTATGGCTACACCTTC
TRBV7-2	NA	TRBJ2-1	NA	17	CASSLVGGASSYNEQFF	TGTGCCAGCAGCTTAGTGGGGGGGGCGAGCTCCTACAATGAGCAGTTCTTC
TRBV3-1/TRBV3-2	once	TRBJ1-1	NA	15	CASSQVVGANTEAFF	TGTGCCAGCAGCCAAGTGGTAGGAGCGAACACTGAAGCTTTCTTT
TRBV27	NA	TRBJ1-4	TRBD1	13	CASSSRTGLELFF	TGTGCCAGCAGTTCCCGGACAGGTCTGGAACTGTTTTTT
TRBV14	NA	TRBJ2-5	NA	16	CASSQGPRGLGETQYF	TGTGCCAGCAGCCAAGGCCCCAGGGGACTCGGAGAGACCCAGTACTTC
TRBV30	NA	TRBJ1-2	NA	13	CAWSSGGFSGYTF	TGTGCCTGGAGCTCGGGGGGCTTTAGTGGCTACACCTTC
TRBV7-2	NA	TRBJ1-1	NA	16	CASSLNRGPMNTEAFF	TGTGCCAGCAGCTTAAATCGGGGACCTATGAACACTGAAGCTTTCTTT
TRBV20-1	NA	TRBJ2-5	NA	11	CSGGQQETQYF	TGCAGCGGGGGACAGCAAGAGACCCAGTACTTC
TRBV7-9	NA	TRBJ2-1	NA	17	CASSLVEDRWTYNEQFF	TGTGCCAGCAGCTTAGTGGAGGACAGATGGACTTACAATGAGCAGTTCTTC
TRBV24-1	NA	TRBJ1-2	NA	13	CATSDTQGYGYTF	TGTGCCACCAGTGATACACAGGGTTATGGCTACACCTTC
TRBV5-4	NA	TRBJ2-1	TRBD2	15	CASRTLAGVAGEQFF	TGTGCCAGCAGAACACTAGCGGGCGTTGCTGGTGAGCAGTTCTTC
TRBV10-3	NA	TRBJ1-1	NA	12	CAISPGDTEAFF	TGTGCCATCTCGCCAGGGGACACTGAAGCTTTCTTT
TRBV6-5	NA	TRBJ2-3	NA	15	CASSTRATSTDTQYF	TGTGCCAGCAGTACCAGGGCAACTAGCACAGATACGCAGTATTTT